This T cell receptor (beta chain) was recovered during a study of T cell repertoires in cytomegalovirus infection. TCRdb re-called the reads through MiXCR, storing one row per CDR3 protein. This sample carries roughly 920,000 distinct CDR3 sequences, roughly 31% of them seen once, and the ten largest clones take about an eighth. The CDR3 spans 15 residues. In germline, CDR1 is SGHTA, CDR2 FQGTGA. V gave up 4 bases and J gave up 4 bases, with 13 bases separating them. In regard to this clonotype: Its antigen is as yet unknown.

Source: cultured CD8+ T cells from PBMCs, taken from culture after CMV antigen stimulation. This clonotype was sampled from a human donor in good health (CMV status not recorded). Some clones in this sample may be carry-over from other donors' samples. The rearrangement links TRBV7-3 to TRBJ1-4; possibly TRBD1 for D (5 bases). In nucleotides, the CDR3 is TGTGCCAGCAGCTCTCGGGACGGCAATAATGAAAAACTGTTTTTT. Its translation: CASSSRDGNNEKLFF.